This T cell receptor (beta chain) came from a study of cytomegalovirus exposure and HLA in healthy donors. Findings of the study overall: An apparent linkage of common viral pathogens to several of the most significant clusters emerged in a later analysis.

This CDR3 comprises 14 residues. The germline V gene encodes CDR1 LNHDA and CDR2 SQIVND (reference sequence). Trimming removed 5 bases from V and 6 bases from J; junction bases left unmatched: 7. On this clone: The antigen is undetermined.

Vbeta (60) and Jbeta (13) primers were used in the PCR. Assay used: immunoSEQ multiplex PCR; TCRdb lists only in-frame clones, some missing. The sample carries 150,000 to 200,000 clones, 60% to 80% recorded once. The receptor was derived from a female donor in good health and CMV-seronegative. Sequencing used PBMCs. The rearrangement uses TRBV19 and TRBJ1-5; 7 positions match TRBD1. In nucleotides, the CDR3 is TGTGCCAGTAGTCCAGGGGGTGGGTCTCAGCCCCAGCATTTT. Translation: CASSPGGGSQPQHF.